This entry is about one T cell receptor (beta chain). Its antigen is unidentified. This table comes from immunoSEQ multiplex PCR, and its TCRdb copy is limited to in-frame clones, with some not included. The sample records under 70,000 clones, roughly 81% being singletons. This specimen comes from a study of OX40 agonist ivuxolimab in advanced cancers. General observations from the study: Circulating CD4+ and CD8+ T cells showed clonal expansion by week 6 at 0.1 to 3.0 mg/kg.

Trimming removed 3 bases at V and 1 base at J, with 20 bases between. The germline CDR1 and CDR2 sequences are ENHRY and SYGVKD. This CDR3 is 18 amino acids long. The clonotype comes from an adult with an advanced solid tumor such as melanoma, head and neck, liver or kidney cancer. The sample in question was CD4+ or CD8+ T cells sorted from blood, obtained in a trial of the OX40 agonist ivuxolimab. This rearrangement joins TRBV10-3 to TRBJ2-3; TRBD1 or TRBD2 may be the D gene (5 bases each). The CDR3 sequence is CAISDVSPGPGGTDTQYF. CDR3 in DNA: TGTGCCATCAGTGACGTTTCCCCGGGACCCGGTGGCACAGATACGCAGTATTTT.